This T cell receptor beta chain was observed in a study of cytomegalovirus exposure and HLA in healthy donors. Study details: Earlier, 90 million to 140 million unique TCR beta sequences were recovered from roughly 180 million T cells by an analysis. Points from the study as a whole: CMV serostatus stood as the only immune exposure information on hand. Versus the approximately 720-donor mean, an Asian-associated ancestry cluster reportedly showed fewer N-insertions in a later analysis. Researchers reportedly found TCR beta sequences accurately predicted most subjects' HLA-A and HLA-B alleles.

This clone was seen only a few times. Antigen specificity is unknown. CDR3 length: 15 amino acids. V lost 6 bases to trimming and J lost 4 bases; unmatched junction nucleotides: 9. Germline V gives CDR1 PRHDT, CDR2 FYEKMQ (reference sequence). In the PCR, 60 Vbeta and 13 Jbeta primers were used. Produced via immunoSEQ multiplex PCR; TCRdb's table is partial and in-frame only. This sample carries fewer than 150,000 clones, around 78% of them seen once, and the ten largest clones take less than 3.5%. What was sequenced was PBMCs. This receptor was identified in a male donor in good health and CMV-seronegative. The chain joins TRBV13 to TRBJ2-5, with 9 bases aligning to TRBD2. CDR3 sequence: CASSSYGAGGETQYF. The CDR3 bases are TGTGCCAGCAGTTCCTACGGAGCGGGGGGAGAGACCCAGTACTTC.